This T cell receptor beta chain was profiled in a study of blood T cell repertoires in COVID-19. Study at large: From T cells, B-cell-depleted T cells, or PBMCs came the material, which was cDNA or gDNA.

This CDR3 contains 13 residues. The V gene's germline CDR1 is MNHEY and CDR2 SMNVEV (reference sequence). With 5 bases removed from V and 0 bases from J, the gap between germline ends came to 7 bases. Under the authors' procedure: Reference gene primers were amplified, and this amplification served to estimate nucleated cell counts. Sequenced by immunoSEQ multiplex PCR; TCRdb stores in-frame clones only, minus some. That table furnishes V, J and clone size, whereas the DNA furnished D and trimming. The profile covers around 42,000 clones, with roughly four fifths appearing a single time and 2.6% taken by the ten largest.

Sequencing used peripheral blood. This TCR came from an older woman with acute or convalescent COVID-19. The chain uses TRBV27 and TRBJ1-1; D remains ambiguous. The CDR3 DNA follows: TGTGCCAGCAGTCAAACAGTGAACACTGAAGCTTTCTTT. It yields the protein CASSQTVNTEAFF.